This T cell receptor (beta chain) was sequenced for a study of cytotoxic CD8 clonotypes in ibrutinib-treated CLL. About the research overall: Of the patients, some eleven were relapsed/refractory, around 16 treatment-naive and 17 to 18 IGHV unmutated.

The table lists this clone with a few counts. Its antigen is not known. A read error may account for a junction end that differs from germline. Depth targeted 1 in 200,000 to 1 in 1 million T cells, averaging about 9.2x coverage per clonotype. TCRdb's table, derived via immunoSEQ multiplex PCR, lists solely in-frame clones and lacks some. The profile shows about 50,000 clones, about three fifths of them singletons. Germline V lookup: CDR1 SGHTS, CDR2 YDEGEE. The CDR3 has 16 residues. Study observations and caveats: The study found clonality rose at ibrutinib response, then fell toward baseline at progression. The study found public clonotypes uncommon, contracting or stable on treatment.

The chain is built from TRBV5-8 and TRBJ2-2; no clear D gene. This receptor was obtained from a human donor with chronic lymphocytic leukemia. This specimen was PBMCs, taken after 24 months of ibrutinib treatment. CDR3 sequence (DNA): TGTGCCAGCAGTTTGGTTGGTCAGTGGAACACCGGGGAGCTGTTTTTT. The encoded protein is CASSLVGQWNTGELFF.